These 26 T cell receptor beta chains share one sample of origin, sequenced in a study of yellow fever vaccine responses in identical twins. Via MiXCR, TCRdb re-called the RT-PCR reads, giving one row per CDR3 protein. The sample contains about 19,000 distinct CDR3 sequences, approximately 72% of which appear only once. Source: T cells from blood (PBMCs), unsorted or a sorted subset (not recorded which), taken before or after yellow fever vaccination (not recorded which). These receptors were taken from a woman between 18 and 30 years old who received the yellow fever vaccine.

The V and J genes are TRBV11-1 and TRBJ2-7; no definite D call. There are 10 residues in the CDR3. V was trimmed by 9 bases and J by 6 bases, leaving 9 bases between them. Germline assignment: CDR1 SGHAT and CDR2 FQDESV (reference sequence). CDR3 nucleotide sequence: TGTGCCAGTGGTATGGTCGAGCAGTACTTC. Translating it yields CASGMVEQYF.

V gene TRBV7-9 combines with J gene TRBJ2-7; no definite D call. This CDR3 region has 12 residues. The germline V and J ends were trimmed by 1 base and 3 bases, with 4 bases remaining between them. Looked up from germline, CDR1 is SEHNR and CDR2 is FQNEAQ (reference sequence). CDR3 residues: CASSLEDYEQYF. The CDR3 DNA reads TGTGCCAGCAGCTTAGAAGACTACGAGCAGTACTTC.

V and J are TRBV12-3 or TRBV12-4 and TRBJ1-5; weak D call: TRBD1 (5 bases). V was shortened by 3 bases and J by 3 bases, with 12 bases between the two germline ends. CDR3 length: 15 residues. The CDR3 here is CASSFGAAHNQPQHF. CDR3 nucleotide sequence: TGTGCCAGCAGTTTTGGGGCAGCTCACAATCAGCCCCAGCATTTT.

Here the CDR3 reads CASSSGLAGGDTGELFF. CDR3 nucleotides: TGTGCCAGCAGCTCAGGACTAGCGGGAGGTGACACCGGGGAGCTGTTTTTT. The chain couples TRBV7-6 to TRBJ2-2; 14 nucleotides match TRBD2. The CDR3 consists of 17 residues. Per germline, CDR1 SGHVS and CDR2 FNYEAQ. V lost 4 bases and J lost 3; bases outside the gene matches: 4.

This CDR3 is CSAGASSIGDTQYF. The CDR3, as DNA: TGCAGCGCGGGGGCGAGCAGCATAGGAGATACGCAGTATTTT. The V call is TRBV29-1, the J call TRBJ2-3, with D perhaps TRBD1 or TRBD2 (6 bases each). The V gene lost 7 bases and the J gene lost 5 bases, with 19 bases spanning the gap. The CDR3 has 14 residues. Germline CDR1 is SQVTM and CDR2 is ANQGSEA.

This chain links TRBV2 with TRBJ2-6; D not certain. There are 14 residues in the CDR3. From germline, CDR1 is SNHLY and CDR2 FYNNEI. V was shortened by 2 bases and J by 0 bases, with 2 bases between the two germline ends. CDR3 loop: CASSENSGANVLTF. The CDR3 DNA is TGTGCCAGCAGTGAAAACTCTGGGGCCAACGTCCTGACTTTC.

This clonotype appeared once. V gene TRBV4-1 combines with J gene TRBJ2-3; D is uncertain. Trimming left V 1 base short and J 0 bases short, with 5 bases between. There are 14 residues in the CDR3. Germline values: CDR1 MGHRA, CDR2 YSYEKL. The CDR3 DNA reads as TGCGCCAGCAGCCAAGGGGCTAGCACAGATACGCAGTATTTT. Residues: CASSQGASTDTQYF.

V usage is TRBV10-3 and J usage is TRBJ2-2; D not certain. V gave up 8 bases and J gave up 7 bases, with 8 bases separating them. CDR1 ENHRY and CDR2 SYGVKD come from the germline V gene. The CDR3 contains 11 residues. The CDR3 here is CAIGQGGELFF. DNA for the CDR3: TGTGCCATCGGCCAAGGCGGGGAGCTGTTTTTT.

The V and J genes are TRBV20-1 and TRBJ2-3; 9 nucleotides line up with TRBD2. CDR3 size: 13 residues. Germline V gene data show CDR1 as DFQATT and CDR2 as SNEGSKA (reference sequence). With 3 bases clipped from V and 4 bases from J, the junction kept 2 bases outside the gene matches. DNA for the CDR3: TGCAGTGCTAGGGCGGGAGGGCCAGATACGCAGTATTTT. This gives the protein CSARAGGPDTQYF.

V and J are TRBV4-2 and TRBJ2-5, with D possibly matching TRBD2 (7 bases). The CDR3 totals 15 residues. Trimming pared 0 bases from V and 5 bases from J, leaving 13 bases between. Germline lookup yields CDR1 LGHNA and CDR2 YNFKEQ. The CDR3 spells CASSQDRGGGETQYF. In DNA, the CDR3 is TGTGCCAGCAGCCAAGATCGCGGGGGCGGGGAGACCCAGTACTTC.

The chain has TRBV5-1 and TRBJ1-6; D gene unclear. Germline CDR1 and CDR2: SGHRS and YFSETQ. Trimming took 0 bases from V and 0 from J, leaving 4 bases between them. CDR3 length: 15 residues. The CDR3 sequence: CASSLDVSYNSPLHF. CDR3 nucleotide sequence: TGCGCCAGCAGCTTGGACGTCTCCTATAATTCACCCCTCCACTTT.

CDR3: CASSPPTSPQNTEAFF. CDR3 coding DNA: TGTGCCAGCTCACCACCGACGAGCCCCCAGAACACTGAAGCTTTCTTT. The chain combines TRBV18 with TRBJ1-1; D not resolved. V lost 0 bases and J 1 base, leaving 12 bases between the germline ends. Germline V gives CDR1 KGHSH, CDR2 LQKENI. The CDR3 is made up of 16 amino acids.

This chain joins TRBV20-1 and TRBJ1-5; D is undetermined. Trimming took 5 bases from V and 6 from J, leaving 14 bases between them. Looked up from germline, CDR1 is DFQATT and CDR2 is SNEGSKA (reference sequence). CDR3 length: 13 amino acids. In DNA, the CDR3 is TGCAGTGCTCGCCCTGAGACTAGTCAGCCCCAGCATTTT. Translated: CSARPETSQPQHF.

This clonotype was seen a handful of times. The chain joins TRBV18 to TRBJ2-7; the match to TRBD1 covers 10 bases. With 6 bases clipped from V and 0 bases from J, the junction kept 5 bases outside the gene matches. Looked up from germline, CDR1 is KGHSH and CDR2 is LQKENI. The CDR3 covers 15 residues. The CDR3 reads CASSPGQGSSYEQYV. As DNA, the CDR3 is TGTGCCAGCTCGCCGGGACAGGGGAGCTCCTACGAGCAGTACGTC.

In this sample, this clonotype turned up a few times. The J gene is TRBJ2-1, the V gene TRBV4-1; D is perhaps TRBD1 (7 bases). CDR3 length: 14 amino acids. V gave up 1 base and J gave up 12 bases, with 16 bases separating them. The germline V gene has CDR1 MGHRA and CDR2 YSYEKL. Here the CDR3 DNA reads TGCGCCAGCAGCCAAGCGAGTGGAGGGGGCCTGCAGTTCTTC. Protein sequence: CASSQASGGGLQFF.

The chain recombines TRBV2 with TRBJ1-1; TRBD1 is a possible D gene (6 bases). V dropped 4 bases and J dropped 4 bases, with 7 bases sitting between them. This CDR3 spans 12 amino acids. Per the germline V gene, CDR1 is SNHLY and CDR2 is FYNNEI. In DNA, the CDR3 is TGTGCCAGCAGTGTAGGGGGCACTGAAGCTTTCTTT. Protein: CASSVGGTEAFF.

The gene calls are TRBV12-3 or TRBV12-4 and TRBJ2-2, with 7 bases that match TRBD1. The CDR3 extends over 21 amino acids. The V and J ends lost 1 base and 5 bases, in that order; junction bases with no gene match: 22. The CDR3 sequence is CASSLGYSFRLEDRMTGELFF. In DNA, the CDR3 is TGTGCCAGCAGTTTAGGTTATTCTTTCAGGCTCGAGGACAGGATGACCGGGGAGCTGTTTTTT.

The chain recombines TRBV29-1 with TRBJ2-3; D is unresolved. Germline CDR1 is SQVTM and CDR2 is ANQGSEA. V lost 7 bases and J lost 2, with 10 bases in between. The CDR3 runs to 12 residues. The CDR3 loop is CSGVEYTDTQYF. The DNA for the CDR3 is TGCAGCGGGGTGGAATACACAGATACGCAGTATTTT.

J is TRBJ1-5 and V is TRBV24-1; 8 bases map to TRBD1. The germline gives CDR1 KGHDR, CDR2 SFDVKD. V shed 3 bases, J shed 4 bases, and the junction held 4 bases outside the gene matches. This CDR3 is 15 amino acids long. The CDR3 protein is CATSDAGQANQPQHF. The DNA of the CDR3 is TGTGCCACCAGTGATGCGGGACAGGCTAATCAGCCCCAGCATTTT.

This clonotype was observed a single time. CDR3 residues: CASSQINLAGGLFNTQYF. The CDR3, as DNA: TGTGCCAGCAGCCAGATTAATCTAGCGGGGGGGCTTTTTAATACGCAGTATTTT. The J gene is TRBJ2-3, the V gene TRBV11-2; the match to TRBD2 covers 12 bases. This CDR3 region has 18 residues. V was pared by 5 bases and J by 7 bases, with 16 bases of the junction left unmatched. From germline, CDR1 is SGHAT and CDR2 FQNNGV.

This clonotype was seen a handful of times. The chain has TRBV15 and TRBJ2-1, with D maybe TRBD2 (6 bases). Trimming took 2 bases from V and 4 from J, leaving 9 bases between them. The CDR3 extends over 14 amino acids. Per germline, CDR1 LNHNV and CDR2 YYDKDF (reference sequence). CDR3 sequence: CATSRPGRYNEQFF. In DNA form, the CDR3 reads TGTGCCACCAGCAGACCTGGGAGGTACAATGAGCAGTTCTTC.

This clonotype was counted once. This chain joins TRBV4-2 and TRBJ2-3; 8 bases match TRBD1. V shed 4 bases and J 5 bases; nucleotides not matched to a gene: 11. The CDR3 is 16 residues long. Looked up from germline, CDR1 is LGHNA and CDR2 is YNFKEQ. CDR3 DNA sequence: TGTGCCAGCAGCCCCACTTGGACAGGGATCATAGATACGCAGTATTTT. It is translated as CASSPTWTGIIDTQYF.

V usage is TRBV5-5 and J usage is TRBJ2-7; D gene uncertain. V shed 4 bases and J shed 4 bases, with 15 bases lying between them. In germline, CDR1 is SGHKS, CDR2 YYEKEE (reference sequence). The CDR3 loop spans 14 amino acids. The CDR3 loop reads CASSQSWDMYEQYV. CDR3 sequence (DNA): TGTGCCAGCAGCCAATCGTGGGATATGTACGAGCAGTACGTC.

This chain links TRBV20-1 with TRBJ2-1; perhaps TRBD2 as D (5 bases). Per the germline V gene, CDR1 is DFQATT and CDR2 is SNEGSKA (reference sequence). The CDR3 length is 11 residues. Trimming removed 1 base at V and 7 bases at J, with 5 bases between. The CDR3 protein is CSARGENEQFF. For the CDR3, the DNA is TGCAGTGCTAGAGGGGAGAATGAGCAGTTCTTC.

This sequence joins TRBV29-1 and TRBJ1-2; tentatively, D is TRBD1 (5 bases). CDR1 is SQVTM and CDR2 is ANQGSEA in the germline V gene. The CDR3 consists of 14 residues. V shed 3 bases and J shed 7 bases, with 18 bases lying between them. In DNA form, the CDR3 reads TGCAGCGTTGATTATCCCGGGACCGCAGGTGGCTACACCTTC. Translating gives CSVDYPGTAGGYTF. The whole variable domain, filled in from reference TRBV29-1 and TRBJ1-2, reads SAVISQKPSRDICQRGTSLTIQCQVDSQVTMMFWYRQQPGQSLTLIATANQGSEATYESGFVIDKFPISRPNLTFSTLTVSNMSPEDSSIYLCSVDYPGTAGGYTFGSGTRLTVV.

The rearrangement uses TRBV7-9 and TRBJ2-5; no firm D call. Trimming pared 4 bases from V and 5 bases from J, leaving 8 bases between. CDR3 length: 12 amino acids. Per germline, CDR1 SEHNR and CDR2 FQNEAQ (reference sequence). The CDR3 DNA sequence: TGTGCCAGCAGCTCACTATCGGAGACCCAGTACTTC. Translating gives CASSSLSETQYF.